This T cell receptor beta chain originates from a study of blood T cell repertoires in COVID-19. The overall study: Donors in the United States, Italy and Spain gave samples during acute or convalescent COVID-19.

The data were produced by immunoSEQ multiplex PCR, yet TCRdb's version contains in-frame clones alone and is incomplete. In the table there are some 77,000 clones, 82% of which are singletons. Germline CDR1 reads SGHNT; CDR2 reads YYREEE (reference sequence). V lost 4 bases and J lost 5; bases outside the gene matches: 2. The length of the CDR3 is 15 residues. This clone was counted only a few times. This clonotype originated in a woman aged 60 to 75 with acute or convalescent COVID-19. The chain uses TRBV5-4 and TRBJ2-2; 13 positions agree with TRBD2. The sample comprised peripheral blood. The CDR3 DNA sequence: TGTGCCAGCAGCCCGGGACTAGCGGGGACCGGGGAGCTGTTTTTT. It is translated as CASSPGLAGTGELFF.